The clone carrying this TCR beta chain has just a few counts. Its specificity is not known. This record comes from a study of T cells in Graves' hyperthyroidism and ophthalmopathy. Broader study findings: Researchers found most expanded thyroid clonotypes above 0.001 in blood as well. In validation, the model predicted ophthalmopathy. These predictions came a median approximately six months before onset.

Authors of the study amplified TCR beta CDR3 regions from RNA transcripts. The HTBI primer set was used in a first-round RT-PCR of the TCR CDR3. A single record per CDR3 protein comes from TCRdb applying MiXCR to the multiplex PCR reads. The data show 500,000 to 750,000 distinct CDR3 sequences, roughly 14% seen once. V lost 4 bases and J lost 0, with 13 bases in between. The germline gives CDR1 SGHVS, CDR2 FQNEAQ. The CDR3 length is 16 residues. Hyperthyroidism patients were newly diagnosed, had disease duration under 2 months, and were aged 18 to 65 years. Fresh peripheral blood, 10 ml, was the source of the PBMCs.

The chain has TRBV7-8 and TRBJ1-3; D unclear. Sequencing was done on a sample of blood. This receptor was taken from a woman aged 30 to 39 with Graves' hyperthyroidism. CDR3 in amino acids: CASSYRDGTSGNTIYF. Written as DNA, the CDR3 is TGTGCCAGCAGCTACAGAGACGGCACCTCTGGAAACACCATATATTTT.